This TCR beta chain was recovered during a study of T-cell memory formation after mild COVID-19. The wider study: The TCR clusters were mostly specific to one donor.

Study findings and constraints: Clones contracting over day 15 to 85 were CD4/CD8 balanced, with later expanders leaning CD4+.

This clonotype has a count of ten or more. Its antigen is currently unknown. Germline values: CDR1 DFQATT, CDR2 SNEGSKA (reference sequence). The CDR3 totals 15 residues. Trimming removed 0 bases at V and 4 bases at J, with 12 bases between. TCRdb itself ran the 5' RACE reads through MiXCR, one entry per CDR3 protein. The sample lists 25,000 to 30,000 distinct CDR3 sequences, roughly 12% occurring once. The sample taken for sequencing was PBMCs or a T cell subset sorted from them (not recorded which). This clonotype was obtained from an adult woman who had mild COVID-19 (a few samples of this study predate the infection). Cell type and time point are not known. The rearrangement links TRBV20-1 to TRBJ2-2; no reliable D call. The CDR3 loop reads CSARDSKTGTGELFF. The CDR3 region has the DNA TGCAGTGCTAGAGATTCGAAGACTGGCACCGGGGAGCTGTTTTTT.